This entry concerns a single TCR beta chain. Its antigen is undetermined. TCRdb processed the 5' RACE reads again and assigns one entry to each CDR3 protein, with no DNA. The ten top clones account for 2% to 2.5%, within a sample of approximately 330,000 distinct CDR3 sequences. For every donor, one blood sample of approximately 2.6 ml was drawn. This sample stems from a study of monozygotic twins with inflammatory bowel disease. Findings and caveats of the study: A reduction in TCRbeta diversity (inverse Simpson) was seen in IBD patients relative to healthy co-twins.

CDR1 and CDR2 from the germline V gene are SQVTM and ANQGSEA. The CDR3 is 14 amino acids. This clonotype was sampled from a human donor with ulcerative colitis or Crohn's disease, or a healthy co-twin of an affected twin (not recorded which). Sequences were obtained from blood. V usage is TRBV29-1 and J usage is TRBJ2-7. CDR3 sequence: CSVGMRSPPDEQYF.